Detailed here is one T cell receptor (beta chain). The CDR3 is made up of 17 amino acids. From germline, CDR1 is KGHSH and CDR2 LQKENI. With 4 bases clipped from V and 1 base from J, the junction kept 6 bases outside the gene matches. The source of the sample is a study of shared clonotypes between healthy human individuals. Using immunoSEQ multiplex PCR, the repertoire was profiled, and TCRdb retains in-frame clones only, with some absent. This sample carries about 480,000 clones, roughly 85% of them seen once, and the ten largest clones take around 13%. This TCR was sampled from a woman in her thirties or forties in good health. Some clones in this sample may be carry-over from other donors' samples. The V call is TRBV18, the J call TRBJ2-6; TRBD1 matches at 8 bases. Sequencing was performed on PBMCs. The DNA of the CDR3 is TGTGCCAGCTCACAGTGGACAGGGAGATCTGGGGCCAACGTCCTGACTTTC. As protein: CASSQWTGRSGANVLTF.